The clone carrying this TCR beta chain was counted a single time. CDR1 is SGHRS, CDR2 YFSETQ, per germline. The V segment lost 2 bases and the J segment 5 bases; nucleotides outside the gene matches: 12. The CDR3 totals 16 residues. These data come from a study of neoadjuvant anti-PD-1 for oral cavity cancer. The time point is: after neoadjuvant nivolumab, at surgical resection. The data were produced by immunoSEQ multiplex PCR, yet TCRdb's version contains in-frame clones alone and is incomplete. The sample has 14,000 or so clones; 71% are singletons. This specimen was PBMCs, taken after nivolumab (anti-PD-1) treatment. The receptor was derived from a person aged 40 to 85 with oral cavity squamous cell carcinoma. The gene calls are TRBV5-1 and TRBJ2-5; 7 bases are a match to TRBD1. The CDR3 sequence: CASSFGGRGTAETQYF. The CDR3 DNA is TGCGCCAGCAGCTTTGGGGGAAGAGGGACAGCCGAGACCCAGTACTTC. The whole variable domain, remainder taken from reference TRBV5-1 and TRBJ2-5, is KAGVTQTPRYLIKTRGQQVTLSCSPISGHRSVSWYQQTPGQGLQFLFEYFSETQRNKGNFPGRFSGRQFSNSRSEMNVSTLELGDSALYLCASSFGGRGTAETQYFGPGTRLLVL.